The 27 T cell receptor beta chains below come from one sample, sequenced in a study of shared clonotypes between healthy human individuals. Naive-designated CD8 cells lacked CD45RO, were positively enriched for CCR7, and omitted terminally differentiated effector memory CD45RA+ cells. TCRdb keeps only in-frame clones here, not all; method: immunoSEQ multiplex PCR. This table holds under 1 million clones, 96% found once. The sequenced sample was naive CD8+ T cells sorted from blood. The receptor set was obtained from a young man in good health.

In this sample, this clone turned up once. The chain carries TRBV6-5 and TRBJ2-7; D gene ambiguous. Germline values: CDR1 MNHEY, CDR2 SVGAGI. The CDR3 has 13 residues. Trimming cost V 4 bases and J 7 bases, with 14 bases left between them. The CDR3 loop is CASSSGPLREQYF. In DNA, the CDR3 is TGTGCCAGCAGTTCCGGACCGCTGAGGGAGCAGTACTTC.

Remarks on this clone: The sample holds other DNA sequences that translate to the same CDR3. The gene calls are TRBV2 and TRBJ2-7; D ambiguous. The V gene's germline CDR1 is SNHLY and CDR2 FYNNEI. Trimming pared 6 bases from V and 3 bases from J, leaving 9 bases between. The length of the CDR3 is 12 residues. The CDR3 sequence: CASRGSYYEQYF. Written as DNA, the CDR3 is TGTGCCAGCAGGGGCAGCTACTACGAGCAGTACTTC. Full variable domain (outside the CDR3, taken from reference TRBV2 and TRBJ2-7): EPEVTQTPSHQVTQMGQEVILRCVPISNHLYFYWYRQILGQKVEFLVSFYNNEISEKSEIFDDQFSVERPDGSNFTLKIRSTKLEDSAMYFCASRGSYYEQYFGPGTRLTVT.

This clone was recorded only once. V is TRBV11-3 and J is TRBJ2-5, with D possibly matching TRBD1 (5 bases). Germline V gene sequence: CDR1 SGHNT, CDR2 YENEEA. Trimming pared 5 bases from V and 2 bases from J, leaving 12 bases between. CDR3 size: 14 residues. This CDR3 is CASSPTDRQETQYF. The CDR3 DNA reads as TGTGCCAGCAGCCCGACAGACAGACAAGAGACCCAGTACTTC.

A single count supports this clone. This chain links TRBV29-1 with TRBJ2-3, with D possibly being TRBD2 (6 bases). The length of the CDR3 is 17 residues. The germline V gene has CDR1 SQVTM and CDR2 ANQGSEA. V lost 3 bases and J 2 bases, leaving 21 bases between the germline ends. For the CDR3, the DNA is TGCAGCGTTGAGGGCGGGATGTCGATTATACACACAGATACGCAGTATTTT. It specifies CSVEGGMSIIHTDTQYF.

This clone appeared a single time. The chain couples TRBV5-1 to TRBJ2-7; no clear D. This CDR3 comprises 14 residues. Per the germline V gene, CDR1 is SGHRS and CDR2 is YFSETQ. V gave up 4 bases and J gave up 7 bases, with 18 bases separating them. The CDR3 nucleotides are TGCGCCAGCAGCCCTGGGCAGACGAGTGGGGAGCAGTACTTC. Translation gives CASSPGQTSGEQYF. Drawing the rest from reference TRBV5-1 and TRBJ2-7, the complete variable domain is KAGVTQTPRYLIKTRGQQVTLSCSPISGHRSVSWYQQTPGQGLQFLFEYFSETQRNKGNFPGRFSGRQFSNSRSEMNVSTLELGDSALYLCASSPGQTSGEQYFGPGTRLTVT.

CDR3: CASSVYAGDPYEQYF. For the CDR3, the DNA is TGTGCCAGCAGCGTATATGCCGGGGACCCCTACGAGCAGTACTTC. This chain joins TRBV9 and TRBJ2-7, with D perhaps being TRBD1 or TRBD2 (5 bases each). Germline loops: CDR1 SGDLS, CDR2 YYNGEE. This CDR3 contains 15 residues. V was shortened by 1 base and J by 2 bases, with 13 bases between the two germline ends. The full variable domain, in which reference TRBV9 and TRBJ2-7 provide the parts outside the CDR3, is DSGVTQTPKHLITATGQRVTLRCSPRSGDLSVYWYQQSLDQGLQFLIQYYNGEERAKGNILERFSAQQFPDLHSELNLSSLELGDSALYFCASSVYAGDPYEQYFGPGTRLTVT.

V is TRBV11-2 and J is TRBJ2-3, with a weak D call TRBD2 (6 bases). V gave up 2 bases and J gave up 3 bases, with 9 bases separating them. This CDR3 is 14 amino acids long. Per germline, CDR1 SGHAT and CDR2 FQNNGV. Here the CDR3 DNA reads TGTGCCAGCAGCTTAAAAGGAGGGACAGATACGCAGTATTTT. The encoded protein is CASSLKGGTDTQYF.

J is TRBJ2-1 and V is TRBV29-1; D might be TRBD1 (6 bases). CDR3 length equals 11 residues. V was trimmed by 6 bases and J by 6 bases, leaving 9 bases between them. In germline, CDR1 is SQVTM, CDR2 ANQGSEA. CDR3 protein: CSVPQGNEQFF. The CDR3 coding sequence is TGCAGCGTCCCACAGGGCAATGAGCAGTTCTTC.

This chain joins TRBV6-6 and TRBJ1-1; D possibly corresponds to TRBD1 (5 bases). The CDR3 is 13 amino acids. Germline lookup yields CDR1 MNHNY and CDR2 SVGAGI (reference sequence). Trimming took off 2 bases at V and 6 bases at J, with 10 bases between the two ends. The chain's CDR3 is CASSYQGNAEAFF. CDR3 nucleotides: TGTGCCAGCAGTTACCAGGGTAACGCTGAAGCTTTCTTT.

This clone came up once. V is TRBV28 and J is TRBJ2-3; TRBD1 might be the D (6 bases). V dropped 6 bases and J dropped 0 bases, with 13 bases sitting between them. The CDR3 sequence is 15 residues long. Germline V CDR1 and CDR2: MDHEN, SYDVKM. CDR3 sequence (DNA): TGTGCCAGCAGCTTCGGACAGTTCAGCACAGATACGCAGTATTTT. This codes for CASSFGQFSTDTQYF.

This chain joins TRBV7-8 and TRBJ1-1; unclear D gene. Germline loops: CDR1 SGHVS, CDR2 FQNEAQ. This CDR3 region has 15 residues. Trimming removed 1 base from V and 0 bases from J, with 9 bases in between. Here the CDR3 reads CASSLGSRMNTEAFF. The CDR3 DNA is TGTGCCAGCAGCTTAGGTAGCAGGATGAACACTGAAGCTTTCTTT. Filled out from reference TRBV7-8 and TRBJ1-1, the complete variable domain reads GAGVSQSPRYKVAKRGQDVALRCDPISGHVSLFWYQQALGQGPEFLTYFQNEAQLDKSGLPSDRFFAERPEGSVSTLKIQRTQQEDSAVYLCASSLGSRMNTEAFFGQGTRLTVV.

This clone was counted a few times. The sample carries other DNA sequences with the same CDR3. V and J are TRBV6-5 and TRBJ2-7; TRBD1 might be the D (5 bases). Looked up from germline, CDR1 is MNHEY and CDR2 is SVGAGI. This CDR3 is built from 12 residues. V lost 6 bases to trimming and J lost 0 bases, with 6 bases between them. The CDR3 sequence is CASRDTSYEQYF. The CDR3 DNA follows: TGTGCCAGCAGGGACACCTCCTACGAGCAGTACTTC.

The chain is built from TRBV6-1 and TRBJ1-2; no clear D gene. V lost 2 bases and J 0 bases, leaving 4 bases between the germline ends. The germline V gene has CDR1 MNHNS and CDR2 SASEGT. The CDR3 contains 13 residues. The CDR3 DNA reads as TGTGCCAGCAGTGAACTGGCTAACTATGGCTACACCTTC. It specifies CASSELANYGYTF.

The chain is built from TRBV5-4 and TRBJ2-2; the D gene is possibly TRBD2 (6 bases). V shed 0 bases and J shed 5 bases, with 8 bases lying between them. The CDR3 runs 14 residues. CDR1 and CDR2 (germline): SGHNT, YYREEE (reference sequence). For the CDR3, the DNA is TGTGCCAGCAGCTTGGACGGGGGTACCGGGGAGCTGTTTTTT. It translates to CASSLDGGTGELFF.

Worth noting for this clone: One end of the junction fails to match germline, which may point to a read error. The chain employs TRBV7-7 and TRBJ2-7, with 9 nucleotides matching TRBD2. This CDR3 is 14 amino acids long. From germline, CDR1 is SSHAT and CDR2 FNYEAQ (reference sequence). The CDR3 sequence: CASSPSTSGYEQYF. The CDR3 DNA follows: TGTGCTAGCAGCCCCTCGACTAGCGGCTACGAGCAGTACTTC.

This chain uses TRBV9 with TRBJ2-5, with D perhaps TRBD2 (6 bases). CDR1 SGDLS and CDR2 YYNGEE come from the germline V gene. V lost 0 bases and J 5 bases, leaving 20 bases between the germline ends. This CDR3 has 17 amino acids. The CDR3 nucleotides are TGTGCCAGCAGCGTAGCCCTCCGACGGGACCGGGAGGAGACCCAGTACTTC. It translates to CASSVALRRDREETQYF. The complete variable domain, with remaining parts taken from reference TRBV9 and TRBJ2-5, reads DSGVTQTPKHLITATGQRVTLRCSPRSGDLSVYWYQQSLDQGLQFLIQYYNGEERAKGNILERFSAQQFPDLHSELNLSSLELGDSALYFCASSVALRRDREETQYFGPGTRLLVL.

The chain combines TRBV7-9 with TRBJ1-1; no definite D call. Germline CDR1 reads SEHNR; CDR2 reads FQNEAQ (reference sequence). Trimming left V 6 bases short and J 4 bases short, with 12 bases between. This CDR3 is built from 13 residues. The CDR3 region has the DNA TGTGCCAGCAGACCTTCGGAGAGCACTGAAGCTTTCTTT. Protein sequence: CASRPSESTEAFF.

CDR3 nucleotide sequence: TGTGCCAGTCCGGGACAGGGTTTTAACGAGCAGTACTTC. It yields the protein CASPGQGFNEQYF. The gene calls are TRBV2 and TRBJ2-7; 9 bases align to TRBD1. This CDR3 spans 13 amino acids. V lost 9 bases to trimming and J lost 5 bases; unmatched junction nucleotides: 8. CDR1 and CDR2 (germline): SNHLY, FYNNEI. The full variable domain, in which reference TRBV2 and TRBJ2-7 provide the parts outside the CDR3, is EPEVTQTPSHQVTQMGQEVILRCVPISNHLYFYWYRQILGQKVEFLVSFYNNEISEKSEIFDDQFSVERPDGSNFTLKIRSTKLEDSAMYFCASPGQGFNEQYFGPGTRLTVT.

This sequence joins TRBV13 and TRBJ1-1; no definite D call. The V end lost 1 base, the J end lost 1 base, and 4 bases lay between the germline ends. The length of the CDR3 is 13 residues. Germline V gene sequence: CDR1 PRHDT, CDR2 FYEKMQ (reference sequence). The DNA of the CDR3 is TGTGCCAGCAGCTTAGTCGCGAACACTGAAGCTTTCTTT. Translated: CASSLVANTEAFF.

Comment on this clone: This same CDR3 is encoded by further DNA sequences in the sample. V is TRBV19 and J is TRBJ2-7, with 7 bases identical to TRBD1. Unmatched junction bases numbered 2, after V lost 1 base and J lost 2 bases. The CDR3 runs 14 residues. Germline loops: CDR1 LNHDA, CDR2 SQIVND (reference sequence). The CDR3 region has the DNA TGTGCCAGTAGTATAGGGCAGGGGGCCTACGAGCAGTACTTC. Translation gives CASSIGQGAYEQYF. Using reference TRBV19 and TRBJ2-7 for the parts outside the CDR3, the full variable domain is DGGITQSPKYLFRKEGQNVTLSCEQNLNHDAMYWYRQDPGQGLRLIYYSQIVNDFQKGDIAEGYSVSREKKESFPLTVTSAQKNPTAFYLCASSIGQGAYEQYFGPGTRLTVT.

V usage is TRBV28 and J usage is TRBJ1-2; D gene ambiguous. CDR1 and CDR2 (germline): MDHEN, SYDVKM. Trimming stripped 5 bases from V and 10 bases from J, with 14 bases between. The CDR3 spans 12 residues. DNA for the CDR3: TGTGCCAGCAGTCTAACTCCTGATGACTACACCTTC. Encoded protein: CASSLTPDDYTF.

CDR3 loop: CASGGVTYEQYF. The CDR3 DNA follows: TGTGCCAGCGGGGGGGTTACCTACGAGCAGTACTTC. The V and J genes are TRBV2 and TRBJ2-7, with TRBD2 matching over 7 bases. The V gene's germline CDR1 is SNHLY and CDR2 FYNNEI. V lost 8 bases, J lost 2 bases, and 3 bases stayed unmatched. This CDR3 has 12 residues. Full variable domain (missing parts from reference TRBV2 and TRBJ2-7): EPEVTQTPSHQVTQMGQEVILRCVPISNHLYFYWYRQILGQKVEFLVSFYNNEISEKSEIFDDQFSVERPDGSNFTLKIRSTKLEDSAMYFCASGGVTYEQYFGPGTRLTVT.

The chain couples TRBV15 to TRBJ2-4; D possibly corresponds to TRBD2 (6 bases). Germline CDR1 reads LNHNV; CDR2 reads YYDKDF (reference sequence). CDR3 length: 17 amino acids. The germline V and J ends were trimmed by 5 bases and 0 bases, with 17 bases remaining between them. For the CDR3, the DNA is TGTGCCACCAGCCTGAGGATGTGGGGGGTAGCCAAAAACATTCAGTACTTC. It is translated as CATSLRMWGVAKNIQYF.

This clone is a singleton in its sample. The CDR3 sequence: CASREYRGSSYEQYF. The CDR3 bases are TGTGCCAGTAGGGAGTACAGGGGGTCCTCCTACGAGCAGTACTTC. The rearrangement links TRBV19 to TRBJ2-7; TRBD1 agrees at 8 bases. V shed 6 bases and J 0 bases; nucleotides not matched to a gene: 7. The germline V gene has CDR1 LNHDA and CDR2 SQIVND (reference sequence). CDR3 length: 15 amino acids.

The chain links TRBV7-6 to TRBJ2-3; 9 bases match TRBD2. Germline lookup yields CDR1 SGHVS and CDR2 FNYEAQ. The V gene end was trimmed by 0 bases and the J gene end by 0 bases; junction bases not matched to a gene: 4. This CDR3 is built from 17 residues. CDR3 residues: CASSLAAGGPSTDTQYF. CDR3 coding DNA: TGTGCCAGCAGCTTAGCAGCGGGAGGACCAAGCACAGATACGCAGTATTTT.

The rearrangement joins TRBV5-1 to TRBJ1-1, with D uncertain. The V gene lost 0 bases and the J gene lost 0 bases, with 9 bases spanning the gap. Germline V gene sequence: CDR1 SGHRS, CDR2 YFSETQ. This CDR3 comprises 15 residues. The CDR3 DNA reads as TGCGCCAGCAGCTTGGAGCCGGGCATGAACACTGAAGCTTTCTTT. This codes for CASSLEPGMNTEAFF.

The V gene is TRBV7-9, the J gene TRBJ2-1; perhaps TRBD1 as D (6 bases). From germline, CDR1 is SEHNR and CDR2 FQNEAQ (reference sequence). V lost 6 bases, J lost 8 bases, and 23 bases lay in between. This CDR3 region has 16 residues. This chain's CDR3 is CASSKTQGPESYEQFF. Written as DNA, the CDR3 is TGTGCCAGCAGTAAGACTCAGGGGCCTGAAAGTTATGAGCAGTTCTTC.